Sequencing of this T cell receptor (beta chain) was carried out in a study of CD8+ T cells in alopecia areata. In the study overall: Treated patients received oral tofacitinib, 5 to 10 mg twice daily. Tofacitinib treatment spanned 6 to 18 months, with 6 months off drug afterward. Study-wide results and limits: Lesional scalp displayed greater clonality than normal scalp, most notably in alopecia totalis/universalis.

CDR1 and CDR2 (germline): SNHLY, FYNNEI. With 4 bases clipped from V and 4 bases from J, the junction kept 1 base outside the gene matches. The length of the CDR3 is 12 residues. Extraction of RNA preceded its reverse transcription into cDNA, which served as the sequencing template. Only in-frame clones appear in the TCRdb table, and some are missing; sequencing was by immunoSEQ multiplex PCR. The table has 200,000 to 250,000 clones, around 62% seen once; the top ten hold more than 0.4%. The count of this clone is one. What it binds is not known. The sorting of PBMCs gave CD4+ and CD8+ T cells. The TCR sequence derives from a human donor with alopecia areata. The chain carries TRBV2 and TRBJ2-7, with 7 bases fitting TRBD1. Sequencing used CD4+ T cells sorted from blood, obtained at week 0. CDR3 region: CASSVTGYEQYF. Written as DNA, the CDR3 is TGTGCCAGCAGTGTGACAGGGTACGAGCAGTACTTC.